This record concerns one T cell receptor (beta chain) sequence. Antigen: not known. The V gene's germline CDR1 is SGHTA and CDR2 FQGNSA. The CDR3 consists of 14 residues. J lost 4 bases, V lost 5 bases, and 8 bases had no gene match. The protocol was immunoSEQ multiplex PCR, while the TCRdb copy is restricted to in-frame clones and leaves out a portion. Of over 20,000 clones in the sample, around 90% are singletons; the top ten hold around 0.63%. These memory T cells were uncultured and sequenced directly after ex vivo isolation. These data originate in a study of CD4 T cell repertoires in COVID-19. Whole-study results and caveats: Sharing of several most expanded SARS-CoV-2-reactive clonotypes across memory subsets suggested intraclonal diversification.

The clonotype comes from a human donor who had COVID-19. Sequences were derived from central memory CD4+ T cells from blood, sampled before the COVID-19 pandemic. V usage is TRBV7-2 and J usage is TRBJ2-7, with 7 bases matching TRBD1. CDR3 region: CASSAYRGTYEQYF. The DNA for the CDR3 is TGTGCCAGCAGCGCTTACAGGGGCACTTACGAGCAGTACTTC. Complete variable domain (other parts from reference TRBV7-2 and TRBJ2-7): GAGVSQSPSNKVTEKGKDVELRCDPISGHTALYWYRQSLGQGLEFLIYFQGNSAPDKSGLPSDRFSAERTGGSVSTLTIQRTQQEDSAVYLCASSAYRGTYEQYFGPGTRLTVT.